This T cell receptor (beta chain) was identified during a study of a mutant IDH1 vaccine in newly diagnosed glioma (dated by TCRdb to the early 2020s). At the level of the whole study: Of the roughly 31 treated patients, approximately 62% were male and approximately 38% were female, and the mean age was approximately 40 years. Prior to enrollment, patients had been given standard therapy consisting of radiotherapy alone, temozolomide alone, or radiochemotherapy with temozolomide, with the combination given to most patients. Six visits were used for peripheral blood collection: V03 (baseline), V05, V07, V10, V12 and V13. For exploratory analyses, around 26 treated patients had longitudinal TCRB deep sequencing done wherever samples were available. Overall study outcomes, separate from this receptor: It was noted by the authors that analyses of patient blood samples could not be reproduced owing to sample limitations. Pseudoprogression seemed to be unrelated to changes in the top peripheral T cell clonotypes found by TCRB sequencing. Selection of PBMC samples for TCRB deep sequencing was based on availability. Across multiple MHC alleles, vaccine-induced immune responses were seen in just over 90% of patients.

For this clone: There is no known antigen for this receptor. No qualities accompany the bases; no much larger clone lies one base away.

The time point label, read with the paper, signifies: baseline, week 1 (first vaccination visit). The treatment or condition label here, explained by the study, means: pre-vaccination baseline after standard-of-care therapy. All donors had newly diagnosed IDH1-mutant astrocytomas of WHO grade 3 or 4 that showed loss of nuclear ATRX. The samples were drawn from NOA16, a multicentre, single-arm, open-label phase I trial in Germany that tested a mutant IDH1 peptide vaccine in humans for the first time. Blood drawn at visit V03 was used as the baseline sample for immunogenicity testing. The DNeasy Blood and Tissue Kit was used to extract genomic DNA from EDTA blood for TCRB sequencing. The method was the immunoSEQ multiplex PCR assay. Following the manufacturer's protocol, the hsTCRB Kit was used to amplify rearranged TCR beta chain sequences. An Illumina MiSeq was used to sequence the TCRB libraries. The paper's processing steps were these. The proprietary platform of the kit vendor was used for demultiplexing, trimming and gene mapping. TCRdb limited this immuneACCESS table to in-frame rearrangements with V and J called. A share of clones is missing; checked studies link under half to unresolved V genes, and the rest is unexplained. V and J calls and clone size are those listed in that table; D and trimming were worked out from the DNA. The sample table shows tens of thousands of clones, and 60% to 80% are seen once. The top ten constitute roughly 9.1% of the sample.

The CDR1 and CDR2 encoded by the germline V gene (reference sequence) are MNHEY and SMNVEV. V is cut by 2 bases and J by 4 bases, and the space between the germline ends is 20 bases. The CDR3, cysteine through phenylalanine, is 17 amino acids long. CDR3 DNA only is kept here, 51 bases in frame from base 1. Here the sequenced sample was PBMCs, taken from a glioma patient treated with radiotherapy, temozolomide or both. This clonotype was sampled from a man aged 35-49 years with glioma. Some clones in this sample may be carry-over from other donors' samples. Recombination connected TRBV27 to TRBJ1-2; a tentative D call is TRBD1 (6 bases match). The CDR3 corresponds to CASSLRAGATSSYGYTF. The DNA sequence is TGTGCCAGCAGTTTAAGGGCAGGGGCTACTTCTTCCTATGGCTACACCTTC.